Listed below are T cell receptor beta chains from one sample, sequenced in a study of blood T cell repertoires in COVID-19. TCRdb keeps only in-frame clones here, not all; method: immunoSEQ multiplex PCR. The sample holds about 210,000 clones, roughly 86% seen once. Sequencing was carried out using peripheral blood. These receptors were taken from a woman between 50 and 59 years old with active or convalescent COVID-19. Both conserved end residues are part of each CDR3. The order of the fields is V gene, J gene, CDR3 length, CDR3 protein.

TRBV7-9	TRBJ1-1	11	CASSFGTEAFF
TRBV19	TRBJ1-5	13	CASTHRGNQPQHF
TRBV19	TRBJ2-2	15	CASREAGPNTGELFF
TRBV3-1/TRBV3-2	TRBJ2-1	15	CASSQDRLARDEQFF
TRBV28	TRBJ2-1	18	CASSSIPTSGRAYNEQFF
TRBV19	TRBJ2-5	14	CARETGTSQETQYF
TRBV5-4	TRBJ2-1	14	CASSSAGGSDEQFF
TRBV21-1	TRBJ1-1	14	CASSNRQANTEAFF
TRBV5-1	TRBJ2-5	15	CASSLIAGNQETQYF
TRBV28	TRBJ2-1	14	CASSFRSSYNEQFF
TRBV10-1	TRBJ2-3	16	CASSGLSGGYTDTQYF
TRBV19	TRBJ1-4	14	CASSPRVLNEKLFF
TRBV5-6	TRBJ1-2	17	CASSPGSGQGLNYGYTF
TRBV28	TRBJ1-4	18	CASSSLFNRVPTNEKLFF
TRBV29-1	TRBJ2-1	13	CSVAGSSYNEQFF
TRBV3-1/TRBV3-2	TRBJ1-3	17	CASSPLDRSLSGNTIYF
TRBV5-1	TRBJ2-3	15	CASSTTGTNTDTQYF
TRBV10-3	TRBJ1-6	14	CAIRAGEVNSPLHF
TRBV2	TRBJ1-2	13	CASQSGTDYGYTF
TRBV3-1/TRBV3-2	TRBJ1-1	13	CASSPKGGTEAFF
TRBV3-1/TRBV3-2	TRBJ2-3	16	CASSLGLAGITDTQYF
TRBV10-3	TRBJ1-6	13	CAISEDRGSPLHF
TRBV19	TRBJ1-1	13	CASMGGWRAEAFF
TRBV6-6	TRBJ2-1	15	CASSYVLEGRGEQFF
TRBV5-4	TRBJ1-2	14	CASSASDSIYGYTF
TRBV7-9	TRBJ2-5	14	CASSPGSGIETQYF
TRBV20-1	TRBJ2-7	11	CSARSVYEQYF
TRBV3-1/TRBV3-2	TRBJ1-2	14	CASSQQGGEFGYTF
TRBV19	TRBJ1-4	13	CASSRDSDEKLFF
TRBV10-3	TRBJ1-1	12	CAISEGGTEAFF
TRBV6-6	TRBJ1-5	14	CASSYEADYQPQHF
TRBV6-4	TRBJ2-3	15	CASSDAGEATDTQYF
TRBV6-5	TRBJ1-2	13	CASRDRYLYGYTF
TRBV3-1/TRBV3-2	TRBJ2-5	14	CASSLGLQGGTQYF
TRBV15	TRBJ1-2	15	CATSREQGKNYGYTF
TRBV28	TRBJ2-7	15	CASSFKSTGGHEQYF
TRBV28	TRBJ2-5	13	CATINGGQETQYF
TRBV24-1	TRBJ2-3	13	CAIARAGTDTQYF
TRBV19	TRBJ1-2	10	CASSSGSYTF
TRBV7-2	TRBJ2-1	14	CASSLSGNVGEQFF
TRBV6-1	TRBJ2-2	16	CASSGRRDRVKGELFF
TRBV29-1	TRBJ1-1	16	CSVLGHRAVMNTEAFF
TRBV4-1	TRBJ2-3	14	CASSQVLAGVAQYF
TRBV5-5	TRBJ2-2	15	CASSFGTIRTGELFF
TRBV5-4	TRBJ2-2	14	CASSPGPGKGELFF
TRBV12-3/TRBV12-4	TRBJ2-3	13	CASSFPLRDTQYF
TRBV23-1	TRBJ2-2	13	CASTKPNTGELFF
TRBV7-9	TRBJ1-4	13	CASYGGHNEKLFF
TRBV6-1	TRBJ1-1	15	CASSEPQGARTEAFF